These T cell receptor beta chains were read from a single sample in a study of T cell responses to AZD1222 COVID-19 vaccine. Here immunoSEQ multiplex PCR was the method, and the copy in TCRdb shows in-frame clones only, minus some. The table has 90,000 to 150,000 clones, roughly 90% seen once. The sample in question was peripheral blood, obtained on day 0 of AZD1222 vaccination. The receptors here all came from an adult in good health. Both conserved end residues are part of each CDR3. Each record gives: V gene, clone size, D gene, J gene, CDR3 protein, CDR3 DNA. D genes are given only for firm matches. Clone sizes are given selectively: once, few, many, or a class where the clone is expanded.

>TRBV19|-|-|TRBJ1-1
CASSIDNENTEAFF
TGTGCCAGTAGTATAGACAATGAGAACACTGAAGCTTTCTTT
>TRBV7-3|-|-|TRBJ2-5
CASSFGVGGETQYF
TGTGCCAGCAGCTTCGGAGTGGGTGGGGAGACCCAGTACTTC
>TRBV5-4|once|TRBD2|TRBJ2-7
CASSLIGGGDMYEQYF
TGTGCCAGCAGCTTGATCGGCGGGGGGGATATGTACGAGCAGTACTTC
>TRBV6-5|-|-|TRBJ2-7
CASSYMVEGSMYEQYF
TGTGCCAGCAGTTATATGGTTGAGGGGTCCATGTACGAGCAGTACTTC
>TRBV5-1|-|TRBD1|TRBJ2-5
CASSLRGLYQETQYF
TGCGCCAGCAGCTTAAGGGGGCTTTACCAAGAGACCCAGTACTTC
>TRBV5-6|-|-|TRBJ1-1
CASSSLQGLNTEAFF
TGTGCCAGCAGCAGTTTACAGGGATTGAACACTGAAGCTTTCTTT
>TRBV5-1|-|TRBD1|TRBJ1-2
CASSRGQGAVGYTF
TGCGCCAGCAGCCGCGGCCAGGGGGCGGTGGGCTACACCTTC
>TRBV28|-|-|TRBJ1-6
CASSLRALNSPLHF
TGTGCCAGCAGTCTCCGGGCCCTTAATTCACCCCTCCACTTT
>TRBV6-2/TRBV6-3|-|-|TRBJ1-6
CASSYATASDSPLHF
TGTGCCAGCAGTTACGCGACAGCGTCGGATTCACCCCTCCACTTT
>TRBV7-2|-|-|TRBJ2-5
CASSFGVETQYF
TGTGCCAGCAGCTTCGGGGTAGAGACCCAGTACTTC
>TRBV24-1|-|-|TRBJ1-2
CATSDRDQNYGYTF
TGTGCCACCAGTGACCGGGACCAGAACTATGGCTACACCTTC
>TRBV2|-|-|TRBJ1-5
CASSELRGQGYRQPQHF
TGTGCCAGCAGTGAATTGAGGGGCCAGGGGTATCGTCAGCCCCAGCATTTT
>TRBV19|-|TRBD1|TRBJ2-1
CASSPRGPLQFF
TGTGCCAGTAGTCCCAGGGGGCCCCTGCAGTTCTTC
>TRBV6-2/TRBV6-3|-|TRBD2|TRBJ2-2
CASSLLAGETGELFF
TGTGCCAGCAGCCTCCTAGCGGGAGAGACCGGGGAGCTGTTTTTT